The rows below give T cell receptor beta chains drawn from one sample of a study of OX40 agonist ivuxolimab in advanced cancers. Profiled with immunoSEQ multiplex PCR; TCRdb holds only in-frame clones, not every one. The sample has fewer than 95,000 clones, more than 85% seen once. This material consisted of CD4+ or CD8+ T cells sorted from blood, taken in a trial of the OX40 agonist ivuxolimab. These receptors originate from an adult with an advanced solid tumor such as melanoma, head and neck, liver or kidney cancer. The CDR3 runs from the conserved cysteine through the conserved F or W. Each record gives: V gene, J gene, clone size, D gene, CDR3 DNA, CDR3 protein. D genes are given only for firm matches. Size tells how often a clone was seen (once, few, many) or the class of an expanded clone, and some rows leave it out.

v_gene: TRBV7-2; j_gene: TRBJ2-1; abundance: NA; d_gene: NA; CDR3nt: TGTGCCAGCAGCTTTGGTGTAGGCGAACAGTTCTTC; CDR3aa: CASSFGVGEQFF
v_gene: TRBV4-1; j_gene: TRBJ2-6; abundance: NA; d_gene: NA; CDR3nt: TGCGCCAGCAGCCAAGAGGGTGGGGCCAACGTCCTGACTTTC; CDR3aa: CASSQEGGANVLTF
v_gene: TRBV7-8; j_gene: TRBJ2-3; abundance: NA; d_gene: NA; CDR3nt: TGTGCCAGTCTTACAGGGTCTAGCACAGATACGCAGTATTTT; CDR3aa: CASLTGSSTDTQYF
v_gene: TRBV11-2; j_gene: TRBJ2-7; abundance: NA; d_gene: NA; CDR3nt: TGTGCCAGCAGCTTAAGCGGCACCTCCTACGAGCAGTACTTC; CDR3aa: CASSLSGTSYEQYF
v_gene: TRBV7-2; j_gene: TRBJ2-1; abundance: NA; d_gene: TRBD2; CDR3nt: TGTGCCAGCAGCACTAGACTAGCGGGAGGCGATGAGCAGTTCTTC; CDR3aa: CASSTRLAGGDEQFF
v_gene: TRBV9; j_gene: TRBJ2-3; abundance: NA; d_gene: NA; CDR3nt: TGTGCCAGCAGCGTAGATTTGCGGGGCACAGATACGCAGTATTTT; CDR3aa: CASSVDLRGTDTQYF
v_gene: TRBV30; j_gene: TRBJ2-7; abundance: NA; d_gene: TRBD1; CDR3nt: TGTGCCTGGAGAGCCAGGGGCAGGGGGATCTCCTACGAGCAGTACTTC; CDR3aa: CAWRARGRGISYEQYF
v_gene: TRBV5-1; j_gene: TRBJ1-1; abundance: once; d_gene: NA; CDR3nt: TGCGCCAGCAGCTTGGGGGGTGGGAGCACTGAAGCTTTCTTT; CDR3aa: CASSLGGGSTEAFF
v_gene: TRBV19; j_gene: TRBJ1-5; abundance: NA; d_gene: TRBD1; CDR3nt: TGTGCCAGTAGTATAGGGACAGGGTCCAATCAGCCCCAGCATTTT; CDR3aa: CASSIGTGSNQPQHF
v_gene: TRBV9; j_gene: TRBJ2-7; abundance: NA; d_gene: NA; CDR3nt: TGTGCCAGCAGCCATCGGGACTCCTTATACGAGCAGTACTTC; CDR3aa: CASSHRDSLYEQYF
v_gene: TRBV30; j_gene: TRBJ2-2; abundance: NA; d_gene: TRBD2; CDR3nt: TGTGCCCGATGGGGGGGTCGCACCGGGGAGCTGTTTTTT; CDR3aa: CARWGGRTGELFF
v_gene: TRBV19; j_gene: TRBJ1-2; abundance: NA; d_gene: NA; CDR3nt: TGTGCCAGTAGTCCAGGACCTCTTGGCTACACCTTC; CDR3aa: CASSPGPLGYTF
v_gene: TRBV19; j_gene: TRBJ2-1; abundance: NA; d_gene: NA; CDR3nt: TGTGCCAGTAGTATAGGGCAGGGCAATGAGCAGTTCTTC; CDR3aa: CASSIGQGNEQFF
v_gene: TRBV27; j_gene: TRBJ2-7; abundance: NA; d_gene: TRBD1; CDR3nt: TGTGCCAGCAGAAAAAACCGGGACAGGGGATTGGAGCAGTACTTC; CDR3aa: CASRKNRDRGLEQYF
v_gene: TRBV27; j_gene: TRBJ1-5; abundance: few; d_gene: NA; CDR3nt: TGTGCCAGCTCAATGGGTGGGGTTAATCAGCCCCAGCATTTT; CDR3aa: CASSMGGVNQPQHF
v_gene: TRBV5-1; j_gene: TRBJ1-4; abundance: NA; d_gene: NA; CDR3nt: TGCGCCAGCAGCGGGAGAACTAATGAAAAACTGTTTTTT; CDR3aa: CASSGRTNEKLFF
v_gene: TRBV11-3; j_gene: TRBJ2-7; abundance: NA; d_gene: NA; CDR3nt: TGTGCCAGCAGCTTAGGTTTTCCAGGCGAGCAGTACTTC; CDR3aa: CASSLGFPGEQYF
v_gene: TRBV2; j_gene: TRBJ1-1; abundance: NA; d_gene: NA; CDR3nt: TGTGCCAGCAGTCGAGGGGGGGCATTGATGAACACTGAAGCTTTCTTT; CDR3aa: CASSRGGALMNTEAFF
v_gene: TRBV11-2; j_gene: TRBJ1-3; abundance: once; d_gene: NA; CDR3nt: TGTGCCAGCAGCGCTGGACAGTACACCATATATTTT; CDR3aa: CASSAGQYTIYF
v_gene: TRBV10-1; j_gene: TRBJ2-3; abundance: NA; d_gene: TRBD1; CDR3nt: TGCGCCAGCAGTGAAGACAGGGGAGGAGATACGCAGTATTTT; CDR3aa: CASSEDRGGDTQYF
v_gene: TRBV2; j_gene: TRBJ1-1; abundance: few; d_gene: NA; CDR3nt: TGTGCCAGCAATGGGATCCCGGCTGAAGCTTTCTTT; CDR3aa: CASNGIPAEAFF
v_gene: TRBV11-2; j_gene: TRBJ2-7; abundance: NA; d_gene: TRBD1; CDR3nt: TGTGCCAGCGGACAGGGCCTATCCTACGAGCAGTACTTC; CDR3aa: CASGQGLSYEQYF
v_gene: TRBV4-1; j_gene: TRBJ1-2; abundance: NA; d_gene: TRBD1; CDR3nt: TGCGCCAGCAGTCAGACAGGGAATCCGGGGTATGGCTACACCTTC; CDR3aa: CASSQTGNPGYGYTF
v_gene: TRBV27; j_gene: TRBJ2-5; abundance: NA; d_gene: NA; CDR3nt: TGTGCCAGCAGTCCGTGGGGGGTCGAGCAAGAGACCCAGTACTTC; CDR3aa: CASSPWGVEQETQYF
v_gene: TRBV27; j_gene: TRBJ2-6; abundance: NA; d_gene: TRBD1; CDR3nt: TGTGCCAGCACCGGACAGGGGGCGCAAGGGGCCAACGTCCTGACTTTC; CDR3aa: CASTGQGAQGANVLTF
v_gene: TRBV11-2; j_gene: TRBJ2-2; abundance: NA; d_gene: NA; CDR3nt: TGTGCCAGCAGCTTAGCCAGTTGGGGGCTGTTTTTT; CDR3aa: CASSLASWGLFF
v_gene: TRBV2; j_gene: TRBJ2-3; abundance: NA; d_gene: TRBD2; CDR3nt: TGTGCCAGCAGTGTAGACCTGGGACTAGCGGCAAGCACAGATACGCAGTATTTT; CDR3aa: CASSVDLGLAASTDTQYF
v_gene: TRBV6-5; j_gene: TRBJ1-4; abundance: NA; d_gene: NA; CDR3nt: TGTGCCAGCAGTTACTCGGACAGCTCTAATGAAAAACTGTTTTTT; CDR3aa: CASSYSDSSNEKLFF
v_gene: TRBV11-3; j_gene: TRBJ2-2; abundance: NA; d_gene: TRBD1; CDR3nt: TGTGCCAGCAGCTTTCACAGGGGGGCCGGGGAGCTGTTTTTT; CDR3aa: CASSFHRGAGELFF
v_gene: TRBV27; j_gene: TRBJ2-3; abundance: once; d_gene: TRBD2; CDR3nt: TGTGCCAGCAGGAAACTTAGCGGGGGCGGCACAGATACGCAGTATTTT; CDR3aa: CASRKLSGGGTDTQYF
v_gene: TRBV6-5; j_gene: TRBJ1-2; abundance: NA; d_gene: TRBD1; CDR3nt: TGTGCCAGCAGTATGACAGGGCATATCGGCTACACCTTC; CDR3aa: CASSMTGHIGYTF
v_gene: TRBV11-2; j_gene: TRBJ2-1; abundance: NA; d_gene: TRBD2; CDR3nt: TGTGCCAGCCTCCCTTGGTGGGGGGGAAACAATGAGCAGTTCTTC; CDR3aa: CASLPWWGGNNEQFF
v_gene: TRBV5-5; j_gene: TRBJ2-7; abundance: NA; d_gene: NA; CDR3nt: TGTGCCAGCAGCTTCGGGGGGCGCGAGCAGTACTTC; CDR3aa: CASSFGGREQYF
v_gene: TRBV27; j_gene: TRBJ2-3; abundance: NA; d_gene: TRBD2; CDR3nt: TGTGCCAGCAGTTTAAGGCCTAGCGGGCGCCCCCCTGGCACAGATACGCAGTATTTT; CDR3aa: CASSLRPSGRPPGTDTQYF
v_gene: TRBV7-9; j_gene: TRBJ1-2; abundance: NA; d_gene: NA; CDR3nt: TGTGCCAGCAGCGACGCCGGGACGAAGCGACGGGGCTACACCTTC; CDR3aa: CASSDAGTKRRGYTF
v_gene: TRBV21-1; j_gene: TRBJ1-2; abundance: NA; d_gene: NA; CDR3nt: TGTGCCAGCAGCAAAGCACGGGGGGCTTCAAAAGGCTACACCTTC; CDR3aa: CASSKARGASKGYTF
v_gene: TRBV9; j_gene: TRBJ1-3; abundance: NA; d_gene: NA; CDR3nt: TGTGCCAGCAGCCCAAGGGGTCCCGGAAACACCATATATTTT; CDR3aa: CASSPRGPGNTIYF
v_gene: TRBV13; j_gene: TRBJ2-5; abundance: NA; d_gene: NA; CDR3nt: TGTGCCAGCAGCTTTAGCCCCCGAGGAGAGGAGACCCAGTACTTC; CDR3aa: CASSFSPRGEETQYF
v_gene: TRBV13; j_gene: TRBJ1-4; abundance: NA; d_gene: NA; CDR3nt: TGTGCCAGCAGCTTAGACAGCAATAATGAAAAACTGTTTTTT; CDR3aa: CASSLDSNNEKLFF
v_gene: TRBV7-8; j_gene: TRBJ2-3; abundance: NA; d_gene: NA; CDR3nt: TGTGCCAGCAGCTTGCCGGCCGAGAGCCCCACAGATACGCAGTATTTT; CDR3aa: CASSLPAESPTDTQYF
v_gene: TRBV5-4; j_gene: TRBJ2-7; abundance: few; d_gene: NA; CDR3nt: TGTGCCAGCACCCGGGGGGCCTCCTACGAGCAGTACTTC; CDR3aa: CASTRGASYEQYF
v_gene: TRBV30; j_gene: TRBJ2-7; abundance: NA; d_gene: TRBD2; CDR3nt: TGTGCCTGTCAAGGGACTAGCCCCGAGCAGTACTTC; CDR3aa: CACQGTSPEQYF
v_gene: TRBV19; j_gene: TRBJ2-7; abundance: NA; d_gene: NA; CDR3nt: TGTGCCAGTAGTATAACTGCGGGCTACGAGCAGTACTTC; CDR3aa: CASSITAGYEQYF
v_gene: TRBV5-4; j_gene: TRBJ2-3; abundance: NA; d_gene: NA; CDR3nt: TGTGCCAGCAGCTTAGGCGGGTCCTACCGGGATACGCAGTATTTT; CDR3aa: CASSLGGSYRDTQYF
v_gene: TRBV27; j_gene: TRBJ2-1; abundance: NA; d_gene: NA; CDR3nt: TGTGCCAGCAGTCCACTGCTTTCCTACAATGAGCAGTTCTTC; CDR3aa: CASSPLLSYNEQFF
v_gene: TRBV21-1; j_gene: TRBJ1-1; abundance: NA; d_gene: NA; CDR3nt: TGTGCCAGCAGCAAAGTTAAGAACACTGAAGCTTTCTTT; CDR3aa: CASSKVKNTEAFF